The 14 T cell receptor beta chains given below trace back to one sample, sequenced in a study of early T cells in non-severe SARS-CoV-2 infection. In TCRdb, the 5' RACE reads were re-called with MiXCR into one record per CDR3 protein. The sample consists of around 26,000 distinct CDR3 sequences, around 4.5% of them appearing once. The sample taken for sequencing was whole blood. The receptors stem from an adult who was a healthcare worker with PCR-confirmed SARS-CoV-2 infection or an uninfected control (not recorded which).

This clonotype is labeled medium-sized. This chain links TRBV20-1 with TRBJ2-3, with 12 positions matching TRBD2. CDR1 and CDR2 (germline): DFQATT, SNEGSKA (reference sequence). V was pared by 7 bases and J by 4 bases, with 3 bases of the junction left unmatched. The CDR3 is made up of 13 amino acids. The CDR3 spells CSGTSGTADTQYF. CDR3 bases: TGCAGTGGGACTAGCGGGACAGCAGATACGCAGTATTTT.

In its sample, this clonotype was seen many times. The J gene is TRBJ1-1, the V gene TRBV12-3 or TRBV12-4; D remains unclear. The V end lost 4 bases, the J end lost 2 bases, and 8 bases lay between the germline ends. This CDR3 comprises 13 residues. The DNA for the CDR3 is TGTGCCAGCAGTTCCCCCGCTAACACTGAAGCTTTCTTT. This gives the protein CASSSPANTEAFF.

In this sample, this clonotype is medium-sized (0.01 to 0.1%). The CDR3 DNA follows: TGTGCCAGCTCACCGGGACAAGGGGTCAACACCTTC. It yields the protein CASSPGQGVNTF. The chain links TRBV18 to TRBJ1-2; the D gene is possibly TRBD1 (6 bases). This CDR3 is built from 12 residues. Germline values: CDR1 KGHSH, CDR2 LQKENI. Trimming stripped 3 bases from V and 12 bases from J, with 14 bases between.

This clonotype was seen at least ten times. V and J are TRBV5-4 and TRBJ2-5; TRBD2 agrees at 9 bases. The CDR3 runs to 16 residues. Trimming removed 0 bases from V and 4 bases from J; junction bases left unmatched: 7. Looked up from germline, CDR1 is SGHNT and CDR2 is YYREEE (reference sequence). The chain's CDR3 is CASSLASAGGRETQYF. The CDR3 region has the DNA TGTGCCAGCAGCTTGGCCTCAGCGGGAGGAAGAGAGACCCAGTACTTC. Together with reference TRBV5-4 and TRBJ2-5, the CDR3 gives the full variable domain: ETGVTQSPTHLIKTRGQQVTLRCSSQSGHNTVSWYQQALGQGPQFIFQYYREEENGRGNFPPRFSGLQFPNYSSELNVNALELDDSALYLCASSLASAGGRETQYFGPGTRLLVL.

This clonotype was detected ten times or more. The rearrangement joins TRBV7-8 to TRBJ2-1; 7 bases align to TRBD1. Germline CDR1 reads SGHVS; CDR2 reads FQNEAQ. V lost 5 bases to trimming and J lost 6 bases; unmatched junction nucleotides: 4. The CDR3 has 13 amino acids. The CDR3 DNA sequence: TGTGCCAGCAGCCGCAGGGGGAGCAATGAGCAGTTCTTC. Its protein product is CASSRRGSNEQFF.

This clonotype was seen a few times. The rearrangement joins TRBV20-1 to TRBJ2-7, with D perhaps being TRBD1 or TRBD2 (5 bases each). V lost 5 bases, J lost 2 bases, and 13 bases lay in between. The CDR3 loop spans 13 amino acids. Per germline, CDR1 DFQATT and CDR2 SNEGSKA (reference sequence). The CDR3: CSAFRDGAYEQYF. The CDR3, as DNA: TGCAGTGCTTTCCGGGACGGGGCCTACGAGCAGTACTTC.

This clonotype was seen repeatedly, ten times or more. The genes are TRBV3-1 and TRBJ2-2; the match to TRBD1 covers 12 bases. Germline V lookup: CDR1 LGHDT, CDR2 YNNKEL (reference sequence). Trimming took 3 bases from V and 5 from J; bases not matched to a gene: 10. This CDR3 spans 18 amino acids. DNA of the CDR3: TGTGCCAGCAGCCAGCTCCGGGACAGGGGGCTTCCGACCGGGGAGCTGTTTTTT. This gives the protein CASSQLRDRGLPTGELFF.

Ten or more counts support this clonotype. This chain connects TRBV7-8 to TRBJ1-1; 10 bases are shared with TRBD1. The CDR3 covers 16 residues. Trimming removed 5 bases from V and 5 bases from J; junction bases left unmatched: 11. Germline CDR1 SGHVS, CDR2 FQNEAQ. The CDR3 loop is CASSPTGGGIETEAFF. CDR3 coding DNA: TGTGCCAGCAGCCCGACAGGGGGCGGAATTGAAACTGAAGCTTTCTTT.

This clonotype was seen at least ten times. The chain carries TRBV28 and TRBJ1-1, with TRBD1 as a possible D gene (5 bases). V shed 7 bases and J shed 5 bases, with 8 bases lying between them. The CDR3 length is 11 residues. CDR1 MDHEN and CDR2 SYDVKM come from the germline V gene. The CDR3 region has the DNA TGTGCCAGCACATCAGGGACTGAAGCTTTCTTT. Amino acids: CASTSGTEAFF.

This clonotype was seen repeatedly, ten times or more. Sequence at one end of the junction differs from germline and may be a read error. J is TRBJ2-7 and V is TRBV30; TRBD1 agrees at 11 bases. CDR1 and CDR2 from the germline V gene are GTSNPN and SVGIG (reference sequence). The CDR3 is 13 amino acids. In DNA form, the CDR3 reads TGTGCCGGGAGCCGGGACAGGGGGTACGAGCAGTACTTC. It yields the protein CAGSRDRGYEQYF.

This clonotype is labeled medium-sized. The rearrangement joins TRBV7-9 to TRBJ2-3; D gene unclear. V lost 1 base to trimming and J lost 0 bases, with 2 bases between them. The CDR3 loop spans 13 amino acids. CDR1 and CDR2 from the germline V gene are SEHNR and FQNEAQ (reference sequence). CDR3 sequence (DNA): TGTGCCAGCAGCTTAGGCAGCACAGATACGCAGTATTTT. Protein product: CASSLGSTDTQYF. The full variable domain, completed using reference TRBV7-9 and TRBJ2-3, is DTGVSQNPRHKITKRGQNVTFRCDPISEHNRLYWYRQTLGQGPEFLTYFQNEAQLEKSRLLSDRFSAERPKGSFSTLEIQRTEQGDSAMYLCASSLGSTDTQYFGPGTRLTVL.

CDR3 in amino acids: CASSSRTGANVLTF. CDR3 coding DNA: TGTGCCAGCAGTTCACGGACAGGGGCCAACGTCCTGACTTTC. The chain employs TRBV28 and TRBJ2-6; possibly TRBD1 for D (5 bases). Germline values: CDR1 MDHEN, CDR2 SYDVKM. The V end was cut by 4 bases, the J end by 4 bases, with 8 bases between. The CDR3 runs to 14 residues.

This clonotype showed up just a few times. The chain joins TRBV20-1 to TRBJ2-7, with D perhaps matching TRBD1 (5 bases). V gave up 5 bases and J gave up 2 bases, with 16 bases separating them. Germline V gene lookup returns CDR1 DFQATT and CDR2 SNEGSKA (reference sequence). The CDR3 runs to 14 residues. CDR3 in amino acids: CSAAKPGIPYEQYF. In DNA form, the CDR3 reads TGCAGTGCTGCAAAACCAGGGATCCCCTACGAGCAGTACTTC.

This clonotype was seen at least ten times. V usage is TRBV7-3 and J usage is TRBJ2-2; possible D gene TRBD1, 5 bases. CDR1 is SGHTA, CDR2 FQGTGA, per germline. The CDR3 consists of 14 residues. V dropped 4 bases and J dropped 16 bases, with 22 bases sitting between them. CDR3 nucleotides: TGTGCCAGCAGCTCAACCTATGGGGCTGCAAGGAGGTTTTTT. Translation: CASSSTYGAARRFF.